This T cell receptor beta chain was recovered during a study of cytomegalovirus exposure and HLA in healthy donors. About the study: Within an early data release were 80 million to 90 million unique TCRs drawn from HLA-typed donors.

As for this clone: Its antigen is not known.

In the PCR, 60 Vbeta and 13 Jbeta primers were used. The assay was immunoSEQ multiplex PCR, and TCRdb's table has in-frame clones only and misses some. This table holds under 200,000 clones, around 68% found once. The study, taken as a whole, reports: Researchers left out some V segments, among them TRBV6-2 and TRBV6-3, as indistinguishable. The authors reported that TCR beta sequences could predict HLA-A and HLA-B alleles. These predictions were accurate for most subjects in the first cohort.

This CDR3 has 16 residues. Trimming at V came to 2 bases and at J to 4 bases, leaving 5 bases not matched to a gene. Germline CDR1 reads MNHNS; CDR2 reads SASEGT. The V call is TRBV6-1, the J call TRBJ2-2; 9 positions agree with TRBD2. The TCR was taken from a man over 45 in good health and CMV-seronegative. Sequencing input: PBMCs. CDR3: CASSELGGGATGELFF. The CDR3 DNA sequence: TGTGCCAGCAGTGAACTTGGCGGGGGGGCCACCGGGGAGCTGTTTTTT.